The 2 T cell receptor beta chains in this list originate from one sample, sequenced in a study of shared clonotypes between healthy human individuals. TCRdb's table, derived via immunoSEQ multiplex PCR, lists solely in-frame clones and lacks some. The table includes some 550,000 clones, more than 95% detected once. The sample was naive CD4+ T cells sorted from blood. Subset denoted: CD45RA+ positively selected. These receptors all come from a woman under 40 in good health.

The CDR3 spells CAISESRTSGYNEQFF. The DNA for the CDR3 is TGTGCCATCAGTGAATCGCGGACTAGCGGCTACAATGAGCAGTTCTTC. This rearrangement joins TRBV10-3 to TRBJ2-1; 10 nucleotides align to TRBD2. Trimming removed 3 bases from V and 3 bases from J; junction bases left unmatched: 5. CDR1 and CDR2 from the germline V gene are ENHRY and SYGVKD. The CDR3 is 16 residues long.

The J gene is TRBJ2-7, the V gene TRBV5-8; tentative D call: TRBD2 (6 bases). The germline V gene encodes CDR1 SGHTS and CDR2 YDEGEE. CDR3 length equals 14 residues. V lost 0 bases to trimming and J lost 7 bases, with 14 bases between them. The CDR3 sequence: CASSLGGGGVEQYF. CDR3 sequence (DNA): TGTGCCAGCAGCTTGGGGGGAGGCGGGGTTGAGCAGTACTTC.